This TCR beta chain was captured by sequencing in a study of cytomegalovirus exposure and HLA in healthy donors. Study-wide points: In vitro confirmation showed a few CMV-associated chains to be CMV antigen specific. The study put 150 to 200 TCR beta chains on its list as cytomegalovirus-associated. The tendency of first-cohort TCR clusters to co-occur in the 110 or so validation repertoires emerged from a later analysis.

V lost 7 bases to trimming and J lost 4 bases, with 13 bases between them. The CDR3 length is 14 residues. The V gene's germline CDR1 is MNHEY and CDR2 SMNVEV (reference sequence). The method was immunoSEQ multiplex PCR; TCRdb's version includes in-frame clones alone and lacks a portion of them. The table has hundreds of thousands of clones, around 86% seen once. For this clone: The target antigen is unknown.

This TCR was recovered from a woman between 18 and 30 years old in good health and CMV-seronegative. The V call is TRBV27, the J call TRBJ2-2; TRBD1 might be the D (6 bases). The specimen sequenced was PBMCs. The CDR3 DNA is TGTGCCAGCACAGGGGTTAAGAGCACCGGGGAGCTGTTTTTT. Translated, it gives CASTGVKSTGELFF.